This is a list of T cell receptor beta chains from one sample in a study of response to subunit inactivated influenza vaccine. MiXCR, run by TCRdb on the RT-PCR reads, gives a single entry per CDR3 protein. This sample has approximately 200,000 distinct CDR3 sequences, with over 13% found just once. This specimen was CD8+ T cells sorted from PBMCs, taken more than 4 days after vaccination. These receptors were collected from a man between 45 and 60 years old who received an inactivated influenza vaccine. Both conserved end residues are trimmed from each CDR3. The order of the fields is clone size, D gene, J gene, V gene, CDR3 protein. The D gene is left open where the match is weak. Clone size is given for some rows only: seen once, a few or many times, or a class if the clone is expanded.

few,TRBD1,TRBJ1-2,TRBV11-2,ASSLGRGLGYGYT
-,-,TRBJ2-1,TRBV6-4,ASRPPVGAPPCNNEQF
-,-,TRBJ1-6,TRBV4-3,ASSQWAEGNSPLH
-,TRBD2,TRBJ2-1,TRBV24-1,ATSEILAGGSNEQF
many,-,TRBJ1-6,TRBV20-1,SAMDGENSPLH
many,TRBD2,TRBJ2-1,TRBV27,ASSLLVGRSHNEQF
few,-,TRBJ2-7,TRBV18,ASSPPEQYEQY
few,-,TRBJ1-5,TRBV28,ASSPDIGVQPQH
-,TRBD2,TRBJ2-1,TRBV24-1,ATSDLQGTSGGYNEQF
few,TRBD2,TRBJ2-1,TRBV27,ASSFIAGATYNEQF
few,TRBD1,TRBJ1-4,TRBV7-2,ASSLGTGGNEKLF
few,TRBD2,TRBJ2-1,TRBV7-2,ASSFVLAGGHEQF
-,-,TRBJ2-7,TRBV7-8,ASSLARVNEQY
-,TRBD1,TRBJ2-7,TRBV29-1,SVAQGVEQY
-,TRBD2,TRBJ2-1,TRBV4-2,ASSHRLAVFNEQF
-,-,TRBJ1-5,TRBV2,ASRGGQGGNQPQH
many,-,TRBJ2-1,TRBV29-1,SVEDSPYNEQF
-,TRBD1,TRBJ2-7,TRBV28,ASSRDRVIYEQY
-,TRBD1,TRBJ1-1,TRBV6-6,ASSWTGLTEAF
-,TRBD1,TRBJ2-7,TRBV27,ASSYRTGAYEQY
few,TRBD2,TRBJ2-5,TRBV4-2,ASSQDDSSGYQETQY
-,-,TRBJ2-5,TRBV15,ATSSRRTANQETQY
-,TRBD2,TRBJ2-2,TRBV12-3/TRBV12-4,ASSLVAGVLMTGELF
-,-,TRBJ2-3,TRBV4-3,ASSQALRTDTQY
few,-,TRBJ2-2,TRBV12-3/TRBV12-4,ASTIPHGQMNTGELF
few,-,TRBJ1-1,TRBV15,ATSRDGGGTEAF
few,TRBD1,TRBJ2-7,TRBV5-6,ASSPRGVTGGVHEQY
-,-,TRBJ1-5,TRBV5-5,ASSLNPWGNQPQH
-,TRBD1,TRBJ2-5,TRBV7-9,ASSARTGGQETQY
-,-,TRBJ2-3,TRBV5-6,ASSRPGSLRTDTQY
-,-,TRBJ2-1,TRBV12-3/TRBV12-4,ASRARGHNEQF
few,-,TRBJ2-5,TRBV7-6,ASSLEGEQETQY
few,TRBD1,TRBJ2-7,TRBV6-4,ASSDSTGTGWFYEQY
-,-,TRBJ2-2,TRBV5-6,ASSLALHRELF
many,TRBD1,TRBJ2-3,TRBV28,ASSFRTGRTNTQY
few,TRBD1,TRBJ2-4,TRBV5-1,ASSSPRDSKNIQY
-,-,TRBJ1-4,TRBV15,ATSRAPATNEKLF
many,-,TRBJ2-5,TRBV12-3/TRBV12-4,ASTTFGETQY
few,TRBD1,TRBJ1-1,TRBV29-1,SATATGFTEAF
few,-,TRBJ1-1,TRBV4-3,ASSQVFQSRAEAF
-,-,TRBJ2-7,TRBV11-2,ASSSFLSIGGSSYEQY
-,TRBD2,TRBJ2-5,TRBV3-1,ASREDSGRKTQY
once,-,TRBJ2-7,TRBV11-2,ASSFGGYAYEQY
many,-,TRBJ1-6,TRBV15,ATSRTLGTPLH
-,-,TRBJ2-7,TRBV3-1,ASSQDLPGGNEQY
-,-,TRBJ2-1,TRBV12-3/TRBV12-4,ASSLPGGSNEQF
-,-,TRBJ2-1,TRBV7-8,ASSLAGGIREANEQF
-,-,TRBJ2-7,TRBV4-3,ASSQDSYDLQYEQY
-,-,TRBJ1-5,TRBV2,ASSESPQKANQPQH
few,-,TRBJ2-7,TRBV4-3,ASSQHPPRSPNSYEQY
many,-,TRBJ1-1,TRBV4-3,ASSQDGGGSTEAF
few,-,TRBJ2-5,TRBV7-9,ASTFIETQY
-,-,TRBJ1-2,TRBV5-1,ASSYPGPAYYGYT
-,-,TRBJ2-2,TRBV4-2,ASSPKVLRHEESSGELF
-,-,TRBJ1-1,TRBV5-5,ASSFESFVGTEAF
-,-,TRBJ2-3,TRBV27,ASSLTARGTDTQY